These T cell receptor beta chains were read from a single sample in a study of blood T cells in healthy people across ages. TCRdb itself ran the 5' RACE reads through MiXCR, one entry per CDR3 protein. The sample lists about 640,000 distinct CDR3 sequences, roughly 31% seen once, with 15% to 19% in the top ten. Sample: blood. These receptors were taken from a woman of 80 years or more in good health. Both conserved end residues are part of each CDR3. The D gene is left open where the match is weak. A row's size may be missing; if present it is once, few, many or a size class.

>TRBJ2-3|-|TRBD2|TRBV19|15
CASKASGGSTDTQYF
TGTGCCAGTAAAGCTAGCGGGGGGAGCACAGATACGCAGTATTTT
>TRBJ2-7|many|-|TRBV21-1|17
CASSKGPTWGADYEQYF
TGTGCCAGCAGCAAAGGGCCTACATGGGGGGCAGACTACGAGCAGTACTTC
>TRBJ1-6|few|-|TRBV6-2/TRBV6-3|15
CASKETGSYNSPLHF
TGTGCCAGCAAAGAAACGGGGTCCTATAATTCACCCCTCCACTTT
>TRBJ2-7|many|-|TRBV2|14
CASSSLGVSYEQYF
TGTGCCAGCAGTTCGCTAGGGGTCTCTTACGAGCAGTACTTC
>TRBJ2-2|-|-|TRBV6-1|17
CASRPWGTRGDTGELFF
TGTGCCAGCAGACCCTGGGGTACACGCGGGGACACCGGGGAGCTGTTTTTT
>TRBJ1-2|many|-|TRBV20-1|11
CSPSGDYGYTF
TGCAGTCCGTCTGGGGACTATGGCTACACCTTC
>TRBJ1-2|many|-|TRBV5-1|12
CASSPDAYGYTF
TGCGCCAGCAGCCCGGACGCCTATGGCTACACCTTC
>TRBJ2-7|many|-|TRBV5-5|15
CASSLDRSLSYEQYF
TGTGCCAGCAGCTTGGACAGATCTCTAAGCTACGAGCAGTACTTC
>TRBJ2-3|many|-|TRBV25-1|15
CASSAQGLGTDTQYF
TGTGCCAGCAGTGCGCAGGGATTGGGGACAGATACGCAGTATTTT
>TRBJ2-4|many|-|TRBV6-2/TRBV6-3|16
CASSSRQGGAKNIQYF
TGTGCCAGCAGTTCACGGCAGGGGGGAGCCAAAAACATTCAGTACTTC
>TRBJ2-2|-|-|TRBV5-1|13
CASSLDTTEELFF
TGCGCCAGCAGCTTGGACACCACCGAGGAGCTGTTTTTT
>TRBJ2-5|-|-|TRBV5-1|14
CASKGSQFGETQYF
TGCGCCAGCAAAGGGAGCCAGTTTGGTGAGACCCAGTACTTC
>TRBJ1-2|many|-|TRBV28|14
CASSLETQNYGYTF
TGTGCCAGCAGTTTAGAGACACAGAACTATGGCTACACCTTC
>TRBJ2-7|few|TRBD2|TRBV29-1|15
CSEITSGGLNNEQYF
TGCAGCGAAATTACTAGCGGGGGACTAAACAATGAGCAGTACTTC
>TRBJ2-7|few|-|TRBV6-1|15
CAIPVAAARPYEQYF
TGTGCCATTCCTGTTGCCGCAGCACGCCCCTACGAGCAGTACTTC
>TRBJ2-7|-|-|TRBV9|16
CASSVGGASGAYEQYF
TGTGCCAGCAGCGTAGGGGGGGCTAGCGGCGCCTACGAGCAGTACTTC
>TRBJ2-7|many|-|TRBV29-1|14
CSVDRGVLGDEQYF
TGCAGCGTGGATAGGGGGGTCCTTGGTGACGAGCAGTACTTC
>TRBJ2-1|many|-|TRBV5-6|14
CASSRGTNYNEQFF
TGTGCCAGCAGCCGCGGGACAAATTACAATGAGCAGTTCTTC
>TRBJ2-5|many|TRBD2|TRBV20-1|12
CSAGTSQETQYF
TGCAGTGCCGGGACTAGCCAAGAGACCCAGTACTTC
>TRBJ2-1|-|-|TRBV11-1|12
CASRSGYNEQFF
TGTGCCAGCAGGTCGGGCTACAATGAGCAGTTCTTC